The rows below give T cell receptor beta chains drawn from one sample of a study of CD8 T cells in ankylosing spondylitis. TCRdb processed the 5' RACE reads anew with MiXCR; each CDR3 protein has one entry. Here the sample spans fewer than 750,000 distinct CDR3 sequences, under 20% being singletons. Specimen: blood, either unsorted or a sorted T cell fraction (not recorded which). These receptors all stem from a male donor with ankylosing spondylitis. Both conserved end residues are part of each CDR3. The order of the fields is J gene, D gene, V gene, clone size, CDR3 protein, CDR3 DNA. The D gene is left open where the match is weak. Rows may omit the clone size; those that give it use once, few, many or a size class.

j_gene: TRBJ1-5; d_gene: -; v_gene: TRBV10-2; abundance: many; CDR3aa: CASSVSGGQQPQHF; CDR3nt: TGCGCCAGCAGTGTTTCGGGAGGGCAACAGCCCCAGCATTTT
j_gene: TRBJ2-1; d_gene: -; v_gene: TRBV12-3/TRBV12-4; abundance: -; CDR3aa: CASRQSNEQFF; CDR3nt: TGTGCCAGCAGACAGTCTAATGAGCAGTTCTTC
j_gene: TRBJ2-4; d_gene: TRBD2; v_gene: TRBV20-1; abundance: few; CDR3aa: CSASTSGGLGNIQYF; CDR3nt: TGCAGTGCTTCGACTAGCGGGGGATTGGGAAACATTCAGTACTTC
j_gene: TRBJ2-7; d_gene: TRBD1; v_gene: TRBV7-7; abundance: few; CDR3aa: CASSPGQGVGEQYF; CDR3nt: TGTGCCAGCAGCCCCGGACAGGGCGTTGGCGAGCAGTACTTC
j_gene: TRBJ1-2; d_gene: -; v_gene: TRBV12-3/TRBV12-4; abundance: few; CDR3aa: CASSFGGASGYTF; CDR3nt: TGTGCCAGCAGTTTTGGGGGGGCGAGTGGCTACACCTTC
j_gene: TRBJ2-7; d_gene: -; v_gene: TRBV19; abundance: few; CDR3aa: CASSRGTPIGEQYF; CDR3nt: TGTGCCAGTAGTAGGGGGACCCCCATAGGCGAGCAGTACTTC
j_gene: TRBJ2-6; d_gene: TRBD1; v_gene: TRBV5-1; abundance: -; CDR3aa: CASSLAPPQTGFGANVLTF; CDR3nt: TGCGCCAGCAGCTTGGCCCCCCCCCAGACAGGGTTTGGGGCCAACGTCCTGACTTTC
j_gene: TRBJ2-7; d_gene: -; v_gene: TRBV27; abundance: few; CDR3aa: CASSLVWGSTNEQYF; CDR3nt: TGTGCCAGCAGTTTAGTTTGGGGGAGTACCAACGAGCAGTACTTC
j_gene: TRBJ2-3; d_gene: TRBD2; v_gene: TRBV20-1; abundance: few; CDR3aa: CSAGGPDSGGVDTQYF; CDR3nt: TGCAGTGCTGGGGGGCCCGATAGCGGGGGTGTAGATACGCAGTATTTT
j_gene: TRBJ2-7; d_gene: TRBD1; v_gene: TRBV5-1; abundance: -; CDR3aa: CASSFGTGYLEQYF; CDR3nt: TGCGCCAGCAGCTTCGGGACAGGGTATCTGGAGCAGTACTTC
j_gene: TRBJ1-3; d_gene: -; v_gene: TRBV7-9; abundance: few; CDR3aa: CASSQEGGGGNTIYF; CDR3nt: TGTGCCAGCAGCCAAGAAGGGGGTGGTGGAAACACCATATATTTT
j_gene: TRBJ2-3; d_gene: -; v_gene: TRBV20-1; abundance: few; CDR3aa: CSARIPRVSPGDTQYF; CDR3nt: TGCAGTGCTAGAATCCCCCGGGTCTCGCCGGGAGATACGCAGTATTTT
j_gene: TRBJ2-3; d_gene: -; v_gene: TRBV5-1; abundance: many; CDR3aa: CASSSTSTDTQYF; CDR3nt: TGTGCCAGCAGCTCGACTAGCACAGATACGCAGTATTTT
j_gene: TRBJ1-2; d_gene: TRBD1; v_gene: TRBV18; abundance: -; CDR3aa: CASSSGQDLLNYGYTF; CDR3nt: TGTGCCAGCTCATCCGGACAGGACTTATTGAACTATGGCTACACCTTC
j_gene: TRBJ2-2; d_gene: -; v_gene: TRBV15; abundance: -; CDR3aa: CATSRVRGPYTGELFF; CDR3nt: TGTGCCACCAGCAGAGTTCGCGGCCCATACACCGGGGAGCTGTTTTTT
j_gene: TRBJ2-7; d_gene: -; v_gene: TRBV20-1; abundance: -; CDR3aa: CSARKGGDYEQYF; CDR3nt: TGCAGTGCTCGGAAGGGCGGTGACTACGAGCAGTACTTC
j_gene: TRBJ1-1; d_gene: -; v_gene: TRBV4-1; abundance: few; CDR3aa: CASSQVAEGTEAFF; CDR3nt: TGCGCCAGCAGCCAAGTTGCGGAAGGGACTGAAGCTTTCTTT
j_gene: TRBJ2-7; d_gene: -; v_gene: TRBV4-1; abundance: few; CDR3aa: CASSQGAIITYEQYF; CDR3nt: TGCGCCAGCAGCCAAGGGGCCATCATTACCTACGAGCAGTACTTC
j_gene: TRBJ2-3; d_gene: -; v_gene: TRBV7-8; abundance: many; CDR3aa: CASSLASLAGATDTQYF; CDR3nt: TGTGCCAGCAGCTTAGCGTCGTTGGCAGGGGCCACAGATACGCAGTATTTT